This T cell receptor (beta chain) was retrieved from a study of T cell repertoires in cytomegalovirus infection (dated by TCRdb to between 2019 and 2020). For context, the study as a whole: Peptide stimulations targeted recently identified HLA-C-restricted CMV epitopes, whose presentation resists viral immunomodulation, together with well-studied HLA-B-restricted epitopes. Donor HLA type was relevant to the analysis, as public TCR beta signatures indicated carriage of CMV infection together with the matching HLA type. Paper-wide results and their limitations: The ex vivo response was dominated by HLA-C-restricted CMV-specific TCR beta clonotypes, and the single most frequent clonotype in two of eight donors was supplied by these HLA-C-restricted clonotypes. Carriers of CMV infection plus the relevant HLA type were discriminated by the cumulative frequency of public TCR beta family members in the study cohort and in an independent roughly 370-donor cohort.

CDR1 and CDR2 are read off the germline V gene (reference sequence) as GTSNPN and SVGIG. The CDR3 contains 13 residues, cysteine and phenylalanine counted. This entry keeps only the CDR3 DNA: 39 bases, framed from base 1. V drops 2 bases and J drops 3 bases, leaving 8 bases in between. As for this clonotype: This receptor's antigen is unknown. No clone much larger than this one lies a single base away; base qualities are absent.

This specimen's treatment or condition label, per the study, means: in vitro stimulation with specific CMV peptide epitopes to enrich CMV-specific T cells. The reads were generated on an Illumina HiSeq 1500. TCRdb ran its own pipeline on the public reads, namely fastp trimming at Q25 and MiXCR clone calling, and kept in-frame beta chains. Rows are combined by CDR3 protein, so each entry shows the most common genes and DNA. Present in this sample are some 480,000 distinct CDR3 sequences, roughly a third of which were seen just once. Roughly 16% of the sample lies in the top ten. This receptor was obtained from a human donor in good health (CMV status not recorded). Some clones in this sample may be carry-over from other donors' samples. The chain uses TRBV30 and TRBJ1-5; a confident D gene designation cannot be given. The source was cultured PBMCs, collected from culture after CMV antigen stimulation. The DNA is as follows: TGTGCCTGGAGTCGTCAGACCAATCAGCCCCAGCATTTT. This yields the protein CAWSRQTNQPQHF. When the CDR3 is completed using the reference TRBV30 and TRBJ1-5 genes on either side, the full variable domain is SQTIHQWPATLVQPVGSPLSLECTVEGTSNPNLYWYRQAAGRGLQLLFYSVGIGQISSEVPQNLSASRPQDRQFILSSKKLLLSDSGFYLCAWSRQTNQPQHFGDGTRLSIL.